This TCR beta chain was observed in a study of spatial heterogeneity in lung cancer. In the study overall: The 65 or so donors had untreated early-stage non-small cell lung cancer. A consistent excess of beta-chain over alpha-chain sequences was detected.

J gave up 2 bases and V 4 bases, and 5 bases lay outside the gene matches. The length of the CDR3 is 15 residues. Germline CDR1 SNHLY, CDR2 FYNNEI. Time point defined: blood at routine non-recurrence follow-up after resection. Sequencing was performed on whole RNA extracted from tumor and nontumor lung tissue, or from frozen PBMC, and the material was left unsorted. Every cDNA TCR molecule received its own unique molecular identifier. Using its own MiXCR run on the 5' RACE reads, TCRdb lists one record per CDR3 protein. The sample yields 110,000 or so distinct CDR3 sequences, less than 14% seen once. The V gene is TRBV2, the J gene TRBJ2-1, with 7 bases matching TRBD1. This clonotype originated in a female donor with early-stage non-small cell lung cancer. This specimen was PBMCs, taken at follow-up. The CDR3 sequence: CASSARQGTYNEQFF. CDR3 sequence (DNA): TGTGCCAGCAGTGCCCGACAGGGTACCTACAATGAGCAGTTCTTC.